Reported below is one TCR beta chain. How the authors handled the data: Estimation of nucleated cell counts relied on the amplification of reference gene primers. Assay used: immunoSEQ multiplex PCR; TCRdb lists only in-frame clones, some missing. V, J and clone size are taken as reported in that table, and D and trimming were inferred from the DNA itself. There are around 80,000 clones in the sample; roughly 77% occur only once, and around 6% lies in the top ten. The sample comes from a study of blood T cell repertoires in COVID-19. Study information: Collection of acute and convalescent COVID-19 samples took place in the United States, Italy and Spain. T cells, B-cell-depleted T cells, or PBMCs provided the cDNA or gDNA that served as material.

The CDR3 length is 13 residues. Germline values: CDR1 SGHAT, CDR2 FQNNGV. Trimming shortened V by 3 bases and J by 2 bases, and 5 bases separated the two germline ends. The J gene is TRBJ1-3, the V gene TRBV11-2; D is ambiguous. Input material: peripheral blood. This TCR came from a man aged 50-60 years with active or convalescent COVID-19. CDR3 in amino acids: CASSFEAGNTIYF. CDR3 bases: TGTGCCAGCAGCTTTGAGGCTGGAAACACCATATATTTT.